This entry features one T cell receptor (beta chain) sequence. What antigen it recognizes has not been identified. Mismatch with germline at one junction end may stem from a read error. The read finishes 3 residues shy of the CDR3 end, and the germline J gene is used to complete it. From a lookup of the germline V gene, CDR1 and CDR2 are LGHNA and YNFKEQ. Counted from cysteine to phenylalanine, this CDR3 has 15 amino acids. Part of the CDR3 DNA is given, 36 bases translated from base 1. Every participant had a single incident cervical HPV16 infection, and prevalent HPV16 infections were excluded. Cervical HPV DNA was detected with MY09/MY11 PCR, and genotyping was done with dot-blot hybridization. Fifteen mL of heparinized blood was centrifuged, after which the buffy coat was aliquoted, frozen at -30 degrees C, and then stored at -80 degrees C. QIAGEN kits were used to extract genomic DNA from the buffy coat specimens.

The sample comes from a study of T cells in women clearing cervical HPV infection (dated by TCRdb to 2016 to 2019). For context, the study as a whole: The cases were around 23 women with histologically confirmed HPV16-related CIN3 or worse, and 2 of those women had invasive cancers. Cases had a median age of about 34 years and controls had a median age of around 40, with no significant differences in baseline characteristics. In the parent cohort, around 10,000 women aged 18 or older were enrolled in Guanacaste, Costa Rica, during about 1993 to 1994 and were followed for 6 to 7 years. Nested within Costa Rica's Guanacaste HPV Natural History Study, an exploratory proof-of-principle case-control study compared TCR repertoires across cervical HPV16 outcomes. The controls were around 25 women whose single incident HPV16 infection cleared within 12 months with no development of precancer or cancer. Cases were matched to controls by age within five years and by the year the sample was collected. Blood from cases was collected at the visit at which the lesion was first identified, whereas blood from controls was collected once infection was no longer detected. Since HLA typing was available for only a few women, HLA type could not be ruled out as a confounder. For cases, a median interval of 149 days, with an interquartile range of roughly 80 to 200 days, was observed between lesion detection and blood sampling. As quality controls, five blinded duplicates were added to each group, bringing the total to about 60 samples made up of around 50 participants and 10 replicates.

The investigation overall reported the following: Because the number of T cells per sample was unknown, the richness differences could reflect varying T-cell content rather than repertoire biology. By combining richness with V gene abundances, random forest classifiers separated cases from controls with an estimated AUC of around 0.8. Across sequencing depths, CIN3+ cases showed significantly higher TCR repertoire richness than controls, but evenness did not differ between the groups. Lower TRBV6-7 relative abundance was observed in cases than in controls (around 0.1% versus 0.15%; Bonferroni P = 0.0008). Because of the cross-sectional design, the study could not determine whether the associations came before infection or resulted from infection, and neither effector/memory subsets nor HPV-specific T cells were isolated.

The immunoSEQ assay used multiplex PCR to amplify TCR beta CDR3 regions from an average of around 1.2 ug of genomic DNA per sample. The assay corrected primer bias using a complete synthetic TCR repertoire to establish an amplification baseline. The amplicons were sequenced using the Illumina platform. The published analysis was carried out like this. Sequence errors were corrected by clustering with frequency ratios and a modified nearest-neighbor algorithm, and the sequences were then analyzed in the immunoSEQ Analyzer using IMGT gene definitions. At each rarefaction depth, TCR richness and evenness were averaged across 20 rarefaction repeats, and any sample with fewer sequences than the depth was left out. Relative abundances of V, D and J genes were compared between groups using Wilcoxon rank sum tests, with FDR correction applied. Blinded duplicates gave an intraclass correlation of under 97% for TCR richness and an average of roughly 76% across under 75 gene segments. The immuneACCESS repertoire file appears here via TCRdb, limited to in-frame rearrangements. These files lack a portion of the clones; in checked studies, under half of the deficit traces to unresolved V genes, and the cause of the others is not known. Clone size and V and J calls were adopted from that table, with D and trimming inferred from the DNA. This sample's table has entries for about 37,000 clones. The biggest ten clones account for 1.6% of the sample.

This receptor was identified in a woman aged 18 to 75 with a cervical HPV16 infection that either progressed to CIN3+ or cleared (not recorded which). This chain is built from TRBV4-2 and TRBJ2-3, and possibly TRBD2, on 5 matching bases. The sequenced sample was blood buffy coat. The CDR3 protein: CASSARVFGADTQYF. The part of the CDR3 DNA that was read is TGCGCCAGCAGCGCGAGGGTTTTCGGGGCAGATACG.